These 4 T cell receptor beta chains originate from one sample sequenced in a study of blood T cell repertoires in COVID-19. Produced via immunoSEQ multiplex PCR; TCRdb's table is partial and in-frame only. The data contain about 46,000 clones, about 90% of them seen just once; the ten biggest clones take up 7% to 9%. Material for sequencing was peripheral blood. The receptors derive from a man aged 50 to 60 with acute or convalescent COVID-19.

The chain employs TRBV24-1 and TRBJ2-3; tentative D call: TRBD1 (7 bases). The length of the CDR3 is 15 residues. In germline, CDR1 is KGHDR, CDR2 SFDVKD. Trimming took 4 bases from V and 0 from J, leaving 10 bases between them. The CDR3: CATSDAGQSTDTQYF. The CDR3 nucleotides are TGTGCCACCAGTGACGCGGGACAGAGCACAGATACGCAGTATTTT.

The CDR3, as DNA: TGTGCCAGCTCACCACCCCTAGGAGGGGTTTACGAGCAGTACTTC. Translated: CASSPPLGGVYEQYF. The V call is TRBV18, the J call TRBJ2-7, with D perhaps matching TRBD2 (6 bases). This CDR3 is built from 15 residues. V was pared by 0 bases and J by 4 bases, with 13 bases between. Germline V lookup: CDR1 KGHSH, CDR2 LQKENI.

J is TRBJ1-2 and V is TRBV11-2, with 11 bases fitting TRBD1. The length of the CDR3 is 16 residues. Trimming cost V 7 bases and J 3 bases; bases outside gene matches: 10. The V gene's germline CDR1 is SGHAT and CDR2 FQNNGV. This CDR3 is CASTWGQGGFDYGYTF. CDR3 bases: TGTGCCAGCACCTGGGGACAGGGGGGTTTTGACTATGGCTACACCTTC.

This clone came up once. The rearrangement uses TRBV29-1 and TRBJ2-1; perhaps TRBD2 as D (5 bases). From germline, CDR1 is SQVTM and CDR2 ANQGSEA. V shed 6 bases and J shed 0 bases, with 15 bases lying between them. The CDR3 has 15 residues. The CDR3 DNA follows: TGCAGCGTCGCAGGAGGACTGAGCTCCTACAATGAGCAGTTCTTC. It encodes CSVAGGLSSYNEQFF.